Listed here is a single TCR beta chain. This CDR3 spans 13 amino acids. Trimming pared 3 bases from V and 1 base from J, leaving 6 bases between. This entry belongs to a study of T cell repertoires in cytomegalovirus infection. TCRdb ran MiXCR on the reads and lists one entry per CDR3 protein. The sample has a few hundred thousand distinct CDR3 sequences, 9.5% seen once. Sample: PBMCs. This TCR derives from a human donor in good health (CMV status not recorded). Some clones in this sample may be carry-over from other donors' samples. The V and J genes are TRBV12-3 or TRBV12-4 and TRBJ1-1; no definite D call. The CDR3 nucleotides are TGTGCCAGCAGTTTTCGGGAGAACACTGAAGCTTTCTTT. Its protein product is CASSFRENTEAFF.